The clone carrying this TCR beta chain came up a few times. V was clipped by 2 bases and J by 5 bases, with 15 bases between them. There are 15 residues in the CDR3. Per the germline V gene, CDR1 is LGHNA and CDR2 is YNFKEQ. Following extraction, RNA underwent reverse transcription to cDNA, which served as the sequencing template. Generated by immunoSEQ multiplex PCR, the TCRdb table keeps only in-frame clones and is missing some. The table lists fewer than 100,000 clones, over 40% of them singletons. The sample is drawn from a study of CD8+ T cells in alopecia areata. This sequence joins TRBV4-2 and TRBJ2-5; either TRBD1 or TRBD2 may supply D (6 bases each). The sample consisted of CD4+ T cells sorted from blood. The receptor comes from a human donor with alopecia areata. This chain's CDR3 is CASSQPTAGGETQYF. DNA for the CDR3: TGTGCCAGCAGCCAACCCACCGCCGGGGGCGAGACCCAGTACTTC.